This T cell receptor (beta chain) was identified in a study of PD-L1 blockade in urothelial cancer. Study-level background: Analyzed time points were 3 weeks (second dose) and 6 weeks after therapy began. General study results and limits: Those with durable benefit had larger increases in tumor-associated blood clones at 3 weeks. When pretreatment blood TCR clonality was below the median, it predicted better survival.

The data were produced by immunoSEQ multiplex PCR, yet TCRdb's version contains in-frame clones alone and is incomplete. The data contain about 95,000 clones, around nine tenths of them seen just once; the ten biggest clones take up roughly 2%. In the case of this clone: Its matching antigen is unknown. The same CDR3 also results from other DNA sequences found in this sample.

Time point reported: pretreatment peripheral blood. Urothelial carcinoma affected the patients, and it was locally advanced or metastatic. The CDR3 runs to 14 residues. CDR1 and CDR2 (germline): LGHNA, YNFKEQ. Unmatched junction bases numbered 2, after V lost 4 bases and J lost 1 base. This TCR derives from a man between 60 and 75 years old with urothelial cancer. The chain uses TRBV4-2 and TRBJ2-7, with 9 nucleotides matching TRBD1. Sequenced here: PBMCs, sampled around atezolizumab (anti-PD-L1) treatment. CDR3 nucleotide sequence: TGTGCCAGCAGCCGAGGACAGGGGTCCTACGAGCAGTACTTC. Protein sequence: CASSRGQGSYEQYF.